One sample yielded the 18 T cell receptor beta chains listed below, sequenced in a study of CD8+CD57+ T cells in acquired aplastic anemia. It was genomic DNA that served as the template for profiling TCR beta VDJ and CDR3. TCRdb reprocessed the reads with MiXCR, giving one entry per CDR3 protein. The profile shows a few hundred thousand distinct CDR3 sequences, about two thirds of them singletons. Sequences were obtained from sorted CD4+, CD8+, or CD8+CD57+ T cells (not recorded which) from PBMCs. The receptor set was obtained from a human donor in good health, serving as a control.

CDR3 nucleotide sequence: TGTGCCATCAGTGAGTCGACTGTCTGGCCCCTCCACTTT. Translated, it gives CAISESTVWPLHF. The chain employs TRBV10-3 and TRBJ1-6; no firm D call. Trimming stripped 0 bases from V and 13 bases from J, with 10 bases between. The CDR3 spans 13 residues. The germline CDR1 and CDR2 sequences are ENHRY and SYGVKD.

The chain combines TRBV9 with TRBJ2-1; the D gene could be TRBD1 or TRBD2 (5 bases each). Germline V gene lookup returns CDR1 SGDLS and CDR2 YYNGEE. The ends were cut back, 4 bases at V and 10 bases at J, with 18 bases in the middle. The CDR3 loop spans 14 amino acids. Here the CDR3 DNA reads TGTGCCAGCAGCCGCGAACGGGAAAGGGACGAGCAGTTCTTC. Its translation: CASSRERERDEQFF.

This clonotype occurred many times. The rearrangement links TRBV7-2 to TRBJ2-5; the D is unclear. The length of the CDR3 is 14 residues. Between the trimmed V and J ends, which lost 5 bases and 2 bases, there was a span of 12 bases. The germline V gene encodes CDR1 SGHTA and CDR2 FQGNSA. The CDR3 loop reads CASSSRAPQETQYF. CDR3 nucleotide sequence: TGTGCCAGCAGCAGCCGGGCCCCACAAGAGACCCAGTACTTC.

At least ten counts were recorded for this clonotype. The genes are TRBV9 and TRBJ2-7; TRBD2 agrees at 7 bases. V shed 0 bases and J 4 bases; nucleotides not matched to a gene: 4. The germline CDR1 and CDR2 sequences are SGDLS and YYNGEE. The CDR3 has 14 amino acids. CDR3 in DNA: TGTGCCAGCAGCGTAGCGGGGGGAACTTACGAGCAGTACTTC. Translating it yields CASSVAGGTYEQYF.

Comments on this clonotype: Because the CDR3 is missing its conserved closing phenylalanine or tryptophan, this is likely a read error. The chain couples TRBV13 to TRBJ2-5; no clear D gene. V was clipped by 5 bases and J by 5 bases, with 15 bases between them. Germline V lookup: CDR1 PRHDT, CDR2 FYEKMQ (reference sequence). The CDR3 is made up of 14 amino acids. Here the CDR3 reads CASSVAGSGETQYY. The DNA for the CDR3 is TGTGCCAGCAGCGTAGCAGGATCCGGGGAGACCCAGTACTAC.

This clonotype appeared a few times. The chain uses TRBV6-5 and TRBJ1-1; TRBD1 agrees at 10 bases. Germline CDR1 and CDR2: MNHEY and SVGAGI. With V trimmed by 5 bases and J by 7 bases, 10 bases remained unmatched. This CDR3 spans 15 amino acids. The CDR3 loop is CASSEVGQGYGEAFF. CDR3 nucleotide sequence: TGTGCCAGCAGTGAAGTGGGACAGGGGTATGGTGAAGCTTTCTTT.

The sample holds many counts of this clonotype. The chain recombines TRBV13 with TRBJ2-3; D is uncertain. The CDR3 loop spans 12 amino acids. Looked up from germline, CDR1 is PRHDT and CDR2 is FYEKMQ (reference sequence). Trimming pared 4 bases from V and 6 bases from J, leaving 8 bases between. This chain's CDR3 is CASSSSWDTQYF. The CDR3 coding sequence is TGTGCCAGCAGCTCTTCCTGGGATACGCAGTATTTT.

The CDR3 sequence is CASSTTNSYNEQFF. The DNA of the CDR3 is TGTGCCAGCAGTACCACAAATTCCTACAATGAGCAGTTCTTC. The chain employs TRBV12-3 or TRBV12-4 and TRBJ2-1, with D unclear. With 5 bases removed from V and 1 base from J, the gap between germline ends came to 9 bases. The CDR3 has 14 amino acids.

The V gene is TRBV9, the J gene TRBJ2-3; possible D gene TRBD1, 6 bases. The CDR3 has 16 residues. The ends were cut back, 3 bases at V and 10 bases at J, with 24 bases in the middle. CDR1 and CDR2 (germline): SGDLS, YYNGEE. The CDR3 loop reads CASSENQQGSPRAQYF. CDR3 nucleotide sequence: TGTGCCAGCAGCGAGAACCAGCAGGGGTCCCCAAGAGCGCAGTATTTT.

About this clonotype itself: A junction end diverges from the germline sequence, so it may reflect a read error. V is TRBV7-6 and J is TRBJ2-5; D ambiguous. This CDR3 has 14 amino acids. Germline-derived CDR1 and CDR2 are SGHVS and FNYEAQ. As DNA, the CDR3 is TGTGCCAGCAGCTCAGCTTACAGCACGCGGTCCTGGTTCTTC. Protein product: CASSSAYSTRSWFF.

This clonotype was seen just once. V usage is TRBV25-1 and J usage is TRBJ2-1; D is unclear. Germline V gene lookup returns CDR1 MGHDK and CDR2 SYGVNS. The CDR3 is made up of 12 amino acids. V was clipped by 7 bases and J by 3 bases, with 7 bases between them. Here the CDR3 DNA reads TGTGCCAGCAAAGCTGGCTACAATGAGCAGTTCTTC. The encoded protein is CASKAGYNEQFF.

This clonotype came up many times. The chain uses TRBV10-3 and TRBJ1-4; D ambiguous. Trimming stripped 11 bases from V and 0 bases from J, with 13 bases between. Germline assignment: CDR1 ENHRY and CDR2 SYGVKD. The CDR3 contains 14 residues. The CDR3 DNA sequence: TGTGCCTCACGCCAGTCTACAACTAATGAAAAACTGTTTTTT. It translates to CASRQSTTNEKLFF.

The chain combines TRBV20-1 with TRBJ1-5; D possibly corresponds to TRBD1 (5 bases). The V gene's germline CDR1 is DFQATT and CDR2 SNEGSKA (reference sequence). CDR3 length equals 14 residues. Trimming pared 6 bases from V and 11 bases from J, leaving 23 bases between. The CDR3 DNA follows: TGCAGTGCACCGACAGTTGGGGCCCTAGAGACCCAGCATTTT. Translated: CSAPTVGALETQHF.

This clonotype was counted ten times or more. This chain joins TRBV19 and TRBJ1-4; D may be TRBD1 (5 bases). V lost 0 bases and J lost 10, with 6 bases in between. The length of the CDR3 is 12 residues. CDR1 is LNHDA and CDR2 is SQIVND in the germline V gene (reference sequence). DNA for the CDR3: TGTGCCAGTAGTATAGATCAGGGAAAACTGTTTTTT. It specifies CASSIDQGKLFF.

V gene TRBV7-2 combines with J gene TRBJ1-2; D remains unclear. The CDR3 contains 16 residues. Deletions cut 5 bases from V and 11 bases from J, with 27 bases between. Germline assignment: CDR1 SGHTA and CDR2 FQGNSA. The chain's CDR3 is CASSLHFDKQAYGYTF. The CDR3 DNA reads TGTGCCAGCAGCCTTCACTTCGATAAGCAGGCCTACGGGTACACCTTC.

This clonotype was detected many times. The V call is TRBV6-1, the J call TRBJ1-5; D gene uncertain. V gave up 5 bases and J gave up 5 bases, with 10 bases separating them. The CDR3 is made up of 13 amino acids. The V gene's germline CDR1 is MNHNS and CDR2 SASEGT. CDR3 DNA sequence: TGTGCCAGCAGTCTTGGGCGAGATCAGCCCCAGCATTTT. Its protein is CASSLGRDQPQHF.

V gene TRBV5-1 combines with J gene TRBJ1-5, with 8 bases aligning to TRBD1. CDR3 size: 13 residues. Unmatched junction bases numbered 4, after V lost 0 bases and J lost 11 bases. Germline V lookup: CDR1 SGHRS, CDR2 YFSETQ. The CDR3: CASSLEAGGAQHF. Written as DNA, the CDR3 is TGCGCCAGCAGCTTGGAGGCAGGGGGCGCCCAGCATTTT.

The rearrangement links TRBV7-6 to TRBJ2-7, with 7 bases lining up with TRBD2. Germline V gives CDR1 SGHVS, CDR2 FNYEAQ. After removal of 0 bases from V and 3 bases from J, the junction contained 5 bases not matched to a gene. The CDR3 totals 15 residues. The CDR3: CASSLASGPIYEQYF. The DNA for the CDR3 is TGTGCCAGCAGCTTAGCTAGCGGGCCCATCTACGAGCAGTACTTC.